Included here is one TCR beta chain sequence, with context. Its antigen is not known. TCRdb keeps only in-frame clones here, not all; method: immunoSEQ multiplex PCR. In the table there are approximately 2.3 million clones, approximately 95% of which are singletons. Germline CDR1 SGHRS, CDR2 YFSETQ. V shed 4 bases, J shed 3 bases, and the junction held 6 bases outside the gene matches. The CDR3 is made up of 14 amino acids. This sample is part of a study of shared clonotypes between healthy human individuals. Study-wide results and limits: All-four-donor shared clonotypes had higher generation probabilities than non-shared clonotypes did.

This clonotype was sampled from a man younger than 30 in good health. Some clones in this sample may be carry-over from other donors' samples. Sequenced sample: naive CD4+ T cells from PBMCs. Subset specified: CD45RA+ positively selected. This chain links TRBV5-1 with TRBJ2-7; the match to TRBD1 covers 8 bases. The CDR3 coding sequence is TGCGCCAGCAGCCAGGACAGGGCAGGCTACGAGCAGTACTTC. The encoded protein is CASSQDRAGYEQYF.